A selection of T cell receptor beta chains follows, all from one sample in a study of T cell responses to AZD1222 COVID-19 vaccine. TCRdb keeps only in-frame clones here, not all; method: immunoSEQ multiplex PCR. The sample consists of some 190,000 clones, about 94% of them appearing once. Sequencing was performed on peripheral blood, taken 28 days after the second dose of the MenACWY control vaccine. These TCRs come from an adult who received the MenACWY meningococcal vaccine as a control. Both conserved end residues are part of each CDR3. A D gene is named only where the DNA matches it firmly. For some rows the clone size is stated as once, few or many, or as a class when expanded; others skip it.

d_gene,abundance,len,j_gene,v_gene,CDR3nt,CDR3aa
-,-,13,TRBJ1-5,TRBV15,TGTGCCACCAGCAGAGAGGCGGTACAGCCCCAGCATTTT,CATSREAVQPQHF
TRBD2,-,15,TRBJ2-3,TRBV5-1,TGCGCCAGCGCCGATGGGACTAGCGGCACAGATACGCAGTATTTT,CASADGTSGTDTQYF
-,-,19,TRBJ2-6,TRBV30,TGTGCCTGGAGTGACCTGACAGCTTCCCCAAGCTCTGGGGCCAACGTCCTGACTTTC,CAWSDLTASPSSGANVLTF
-,-,13,TRBJ1-1,TRBV12-3/TRBV12-4,TGTGCCAGCAGTTGGATAGGAGGCACTGAAGCTTTCTTT,CASSWIGGTEAFF
-,-,13,TRBJ2-7,TRBV27,TGTGCCAGCAGACCCGGGTCTTACTACGAGCAGTACTTC,CASRPGSYYEQYF
-,-,13,TRBJ2-7,TRBV6-5,TGTGCCAGCAGCCTAAAAGATACTTACGAGCAGTACTTC,CASSLKDTYEQYF
TRBD1,-,15,TRBJ1-1,TRBV9,TGTGCCAGCAGCGGAACAGGGGCAATGAACACTGAAGCTTTCTTT,CASSGTGAMNTEAFF
TRBD1,-,15,TRBJ1-1,TRBV19,TGTGCCAGTAGCCTGGAAGACGGGAGGGGGCTTTCAGCTTTCTTT,CASSLEDGRGLSAFF
TRBD1,-,14,TRBJ2-2,TRBV27,TGTGCCAGCAGGGGACAGAGCTACACCGGGGAGCTGTTTTTT,CASRGQSYTGELFF
TRBD1,-,18,TRBJ2-6,TRBV19,TGTGCCAGTAGTATAGTCGGGACAGGGGGATCGGGGGCCAACGTCCTGACTTTC,CASSIVGTGGSGANVLTF
TRBD1,-,16,TRBJ2-7,TRBV28,TGTGCCAGCAGTGCCCCTCCGGGACAGGGGTACTACGAGCAGTACTTC,CASSAPPGQGYYEQYF
-,-,11,TRBJ1-1,TRBV20-1,TGCAGTGCGGCCCAAGGCAGTGAAGCTTTCTTT,CSAAQGSEAFF
-,-,14,TRBJ2-7,TRBV18,TGTGCCAGCTCACCTTCACAGGGTGGGTACGAGCAGTACTTC,CASSPSQGGYEQYF
TRBD2,-,14,TRBJ2-1,TRBV3-1/TRBV3-2,TGTGCCAGCAGCGCTAGCGGGGGGGGTAATGAGCAGTTCTTC,CASSASGGGNEQFF
TRBD2,-,18,TRBJ2-7,TRBV7-2,TGTGCCAGCAGCTTAATGGCCACTAGCGCCCCATCCTCCTACGAGCAGTACTTC,CASSLMATSAPSSYEQYF
TRBD1,-,17,TRBJ2-2,TRBV19,TGTGCCAGTAGTATAGTAGGGACAGGGGTCAACACCGGGGAGCTGTTTTTT,CASSIVGTGVNTGELFF
-,once,14,TRBJ2-1,TRBV10-3,TGTGCCATCAGTTCGGTTCAAGCCGACAATGAGCAGTTCTTC,CAISSVQADNEQFF
TRBD2,once,15,TRBJ2-7,TRBV15,TGTGCCACCAGCAGAGTGGGCGGGAGGGCCAGTGAGCAGTACTTC,CATSRVGGRASEQYF
-,-,15,TRBJ1-4,TRBV5-5,TGTGCCAGCAGCCGAATAGGGACCTATAATGAAAAACTGTTTTTT,CASSRIGTYNEKLFF
TRBD1,-,18,TRBJ1-2,TRBV7-9,TGTGCCAGCAGCTTAGTTTCCGGGACAGGCGCGCAGACGGGTGGCTACACCTTC,CASSLVSGTGAQTGGYTF
-,-,17,TRBJ2-2,TRBV4-1,TGCGCCAGCAGCCAAGAAGGTCTCCCTCTCCCTACCGGGGAGCTGTTTTTT,CASSQEGLPLPTGELFF
TRBD1,once,13,TRBJ1-5,TRBV28,TGTGCCAGCCAAGGACAGGGAGGTCAGCCCCAGCATTTT,CASQGQGGQPQHF
-,-,13,TRBJ1-1,TRBV12-3/TRBV12-4,TGTGCCAGCAGTTTAAAGCCGAACACTGAAGCTTTCTTT,CASSLKPNTEAFF
-,-,12,TRBJ2-7,TRBV19,TGTGCCAGTAGTGCCTTCACCTACGAGCAGTACTTC,CASSAFTYEQYF
TRBD1,-,11,TRBJ1-4,TRBV7-9,TGTGCCAGCAGCCGGGACAGTTCGCTGTTTTTT,CASSRDSSLFF
TRBD2,-,18,TRBJ2-1,TRBV29-1,TGCAGCGTTGAGTCCCTAGCGGGAGTGTTACGATCCTACAATGAGCAGTTCTTC,CSVESLAGVLRSYNEQFF
-,-,15,TRBJ1-5,TRBV6-1,TGTGCCAGCAGTGAAGGCCAGGGGATTAATCAGCCCCAGCATTTT,CASSEGQGINQPQHF
-,-,14,TRBJ2-7,TRBV6-5,TGTGCCAGCTCTTCGCGGGCCGAAGCCTACGAGCAGTACTTC,CASSSRAEAYEQYF
-,-,14,TRBJ2-7,TRBV29-1,TGCAGCGTTGCATGGCAGAACTCGTTATCCGGGCAGTACTTC,CSVAWQNSLSGQYF
-,-,14,TRBJ1-4,TRBV5-1,TGCGCCAGCAGCAACGGGCGGCCTAATGAAAAACTGTTTTTT,CASSNGRPNEKLFF
TRBD2,-,15,TRBJ2-1,TRBV7-2,TGTGCCAGCAGCCTTAGCGGGGTATTGATTAATGAGCAGTTCTTC,CASSLSGVLINEQFF
TRBD1,-,20,TRBJ2-6,TRBV3-1/TRBV3-2,TGTGCCAGCAGCCACCCTAATCCCGGGACAGGTGGCTCTGGGGCCAACGTCCTGACTTTC,CASSHPNPGTGGSGANVLTF
-,-,14,TRBJ1-1,TRBV7-8,TGTGCCAGCAGCTTCGTAAAGGGTGGGACTGAAGCTTTCTTT,CASSFVKGGTEAFF
TRBD1,-,19,TRBJ2-2,TRBV9,TGTGCCAGCAGCGACCCACAAATTTCCGGGACAGGGGACACCGGGGAGCTGTTTTTT,CASSDPQISGTGDTGELFF
-,-,16,TRBJ2-7,TRBV7-2,TGTGCCAGCAGCTCCCTGAGTGCAGGGTTCTCCTACGAGCAGTACTTC,CASSSLSAGFSYEQYF
TRBD1,once,13,TRBJ2-1,TRBV2,TGTGCCAGCAGGGGGACAGGGGGCATTGAGCAGTTCTTC,CASRGTGGIEQFF
TRBD2,few,18,TRBJ2-1,TRBV28,TGTGCCAGCAGTCAATGGACTAGCGGGAAGAGGCTCTACAATGAGCAGTTCTTC,CASSQWTSGKRLYNEQFF
-,-,16,TRBJ1-5,TRBV15,TGTGCCACCAGCTTGTCCAGGAATCTGTACAATCAGCCCCAGCATTTT,CATSLSRNLYNQPQHF
-,-,14,TRBJ1-3,TRBV5-5,TGTGCCAGCAGCGGCCTCAGGGCTGGAAACACCATATATTTT,CASSGLRAGNTIYF
-,-,14,TRBJ1-2,TRBV4-3,TGCGCCAGCAGCCAAGATTCAGGGGCCTATGGCTACACCTTC,CASSQDSGAYGYTF
-,-,14,TRBJ1-1,TRBV18,TGTGCCAGCTCACCACCGGCAGGGCACACTGAAGCTTTCTTT,CASSPPAGHTEAFF
-,-,15,TRBJ2-5,TRBV7-9,TGTGCCAGCAGCTTATTGCTGGGGAACCAAGAGACCCAGTACTTC,CASSLLLGNQETQYF
-,-,14,TRBJ1-1,TRBV6-5,TGTGCCAGCAGGCTGACGGTTGGGAACACTGAAGCTTTCTTT,CASRLTVGNTEAFF
-,-,14,TRBJ2-5,TRBV3-1/TRBV3-2,TGTGCCAGCAGCCAATCATTAGGGGGAGAGACCCAGTACTTC,CASSQSLGGETQYF
TRBD1,-,15,TRBJ2-7,TRBV29-1,TGCAGCGTTCAAATACCGGGACAGATGATCTACGAGCAGTACTTC,CSVQIPGQMIYEQYF
TRBD1,-,15,TRBJ2-7,TRBV10-3,TGTGCCATCAGTTATGGGACAGATCCAACCTACGAGCAGTACTTC,CAISYGTDPTYEQYF
-,-,15,TRBJ1-1,TRBV30,TGTGCCTGGAGTGTCTGGAGAGGAATGAACACTGAAGCTTTCTTT,CAWSVWRGMNTEAFF
-,once,13,TRBJ1-2,TRBV7-8,TGTGCCAGCAGCTTACCGGGTCTCTATGGCTACACCTTC,CASSLPGLYGYTF
-,-,14,TRBJ1-2,TRBV9,TGTGCCAGCAGCGTAGCAGGGGAGAACTATGGCTACACCTTC,CASSVAGENYGYTF
-,once,12,TRBJ1-1,TRBV12-3/TRBV12-4,TGTGCCAGCAGAATTGGGGTCACTGAAGCTTTCTTT,CASRIGVTEAFF
TRBD1,-,18,TRBJ1-2,TRBV2,TGTGCCAGCAGTGTGATGAGGGACAGGAGGACAACGGGTAATGGCTACACCTTC,CASSVMRDRRTTGNGYTF
TRBD2,-,18,TRBJ2-7,TRBV4-1,TGCGCCAGCAGCCAAGGGACTAGCGGGAGTTTAATGGTTTACGAGCAGTACTTC,CASSQGTSGSLMVYEQYF
-,-,14,TRBJ2-5,TRBV19,TGTGCCAGTAGTATAGTAGATGACAAAGAGACCCAGTACTTC,CASSIVDDKETQYF
-,once,14,TRBJ2-7,TRBV5-5,TGTGCCAGCAGCTTGCGGCAGTTCGCCTACGAGCAGTACTTC,CASSLRQFAYEQYF
TRBD2,-,15,TRBJ2-7,TRBV7-2,TGTGCCAGCAGCCTTATAGGGACTAGCGGGGACGAGCAGTACTTC,CASSLIGTSGDEQYF
-,-,13,TRBJ1-5,TRBV7-9,TGTGCCAGCAGCCCAGGCGGAAATCAGCCCCAGCATTTT,CASSPGGNQPQHF
-,-,16,TRBJ2-3,TRBV28,TGTGCCAGCAGTTTACCACCCCCCGCCTTAAGGGATACGCAGTATTTT,CASSLPPPALRDTQYF
TRBD2,-,20,TRBJ2-2,TRBV5-1,TGCGCCAGCAGCCCTACCAGGGGAGCGGGGGCCCTCGCGAACACCGGGGAGCTGTTTTTT,CASSPTRGAGALANTGELFF
-,-,16,TRBJ1-3,TRBV30,TGTGCCTGGAGTCCGCCCCTGGGGGCGGGTGGAAACACCATATATTTT,CAWSPPLGAGGNTIYF
-,-,15,TRBJ1-6,TRBV5-5,TGTGCCAGCAGCTTGACTAGCTCCTATAATTCACCCCTCCACTTT,CASSLTSSYNSPLHF